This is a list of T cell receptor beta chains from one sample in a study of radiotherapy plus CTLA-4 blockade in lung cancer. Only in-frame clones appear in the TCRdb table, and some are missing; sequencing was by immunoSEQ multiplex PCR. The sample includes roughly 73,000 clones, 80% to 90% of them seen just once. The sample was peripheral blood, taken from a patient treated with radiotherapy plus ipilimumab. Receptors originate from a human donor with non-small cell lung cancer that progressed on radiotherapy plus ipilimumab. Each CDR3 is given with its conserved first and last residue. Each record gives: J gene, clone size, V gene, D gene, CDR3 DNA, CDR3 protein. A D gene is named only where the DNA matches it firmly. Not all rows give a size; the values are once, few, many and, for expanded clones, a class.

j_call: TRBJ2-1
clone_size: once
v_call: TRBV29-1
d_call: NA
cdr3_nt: TGCAGCGTAGAGGAGCCGGGTGAGCAGTTCTTC
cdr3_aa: CSVEEPGEQFF

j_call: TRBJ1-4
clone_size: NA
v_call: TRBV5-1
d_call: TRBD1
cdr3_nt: TGCGCCAGCAGCCAGGACAGGAATGAAAAACTGTTTTTT
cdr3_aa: CASSQDRNEKLFF

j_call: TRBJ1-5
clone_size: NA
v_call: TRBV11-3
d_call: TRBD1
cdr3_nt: TGTGCCAGCAGCCGGTTAGACAGGGAGGGCGGTCAGCCCCAGCATTTT
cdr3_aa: CASSRLDREGGQPQHF

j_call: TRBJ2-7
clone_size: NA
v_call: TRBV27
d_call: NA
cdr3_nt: TGTGCCAGCAGTTTAAAAGGGGACACCGCCTACGAGCAGTACTTC
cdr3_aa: CASSLKGDTAYEQYF

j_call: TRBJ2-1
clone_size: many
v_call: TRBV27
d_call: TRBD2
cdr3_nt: TGTGCCAGCAGCCTCCATCCTAGCGGGAGTGAGGATGAGCAGTTCTTC
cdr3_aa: CASSLHPSGSEDEQFF

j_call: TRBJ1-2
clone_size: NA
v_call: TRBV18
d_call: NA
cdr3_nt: TGTGCCAGCTCACTCTCGTCCGGCTACACCTTC
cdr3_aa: CASSLSSGYTF

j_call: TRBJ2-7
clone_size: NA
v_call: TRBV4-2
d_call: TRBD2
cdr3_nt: TGTGCCAGCAGCCAGCTCGCTAGCGGGAGAGTCGGGTACGAGCAGTACTTC
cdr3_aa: CASSQLASGRVGYEQYF

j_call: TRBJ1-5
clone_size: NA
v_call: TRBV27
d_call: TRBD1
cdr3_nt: TGTGCCAGCCGGACAGGGAGCTGGGGCAATCAGCCCCAGCATTTT
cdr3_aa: CASRTGSWGNQPQHF

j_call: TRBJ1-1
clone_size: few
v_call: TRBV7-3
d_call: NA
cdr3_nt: TGTGCCAGCAGCCCCCAGACTGGCTCTGAAGCTTTCTTT
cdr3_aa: CASSPQTGSEAFF

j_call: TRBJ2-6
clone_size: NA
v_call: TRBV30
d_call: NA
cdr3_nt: TGTGCCGCCTCGAGGGGTACTGGGGCCAACGTCCTGACTTTC
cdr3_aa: CAASRGTGANVLTF

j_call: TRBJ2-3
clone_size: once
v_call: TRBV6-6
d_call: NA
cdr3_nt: TGTGCCAGCAGCCGATCTACAGATACGCAGTATTTT
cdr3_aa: CASSRSTDTQYF

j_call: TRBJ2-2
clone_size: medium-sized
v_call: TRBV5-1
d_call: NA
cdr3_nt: TGCGCCAGCAGCTTAACAATAAACACCGGGGAGCTGTTTTTT
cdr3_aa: CASSLTINTGELFF

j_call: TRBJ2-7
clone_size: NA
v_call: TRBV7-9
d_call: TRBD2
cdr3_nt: TGTGCCAGCAGCCCCCGGGCGGGAGGTACCTACGAGCAGTACTTC
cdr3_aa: CASSPRAGGTYEQYF

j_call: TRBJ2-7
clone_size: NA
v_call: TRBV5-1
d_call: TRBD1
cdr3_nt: TGCGCCAGCAGCCGAGACAGGGTCGGCGAGCAGTACTTC
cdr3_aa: CASSRDRVGEQYF

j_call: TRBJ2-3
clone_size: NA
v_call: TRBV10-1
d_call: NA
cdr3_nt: TGCGCCAGCAGTGAGAGCGGGCCCCATCCGCAGTATTTT
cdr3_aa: CASSESGPHPQYF

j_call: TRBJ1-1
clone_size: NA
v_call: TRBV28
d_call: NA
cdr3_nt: TGTGCCAGCGGGGAATGGAGGACTGAAGCTTTCTTT
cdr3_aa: CASGEWRTEAFF

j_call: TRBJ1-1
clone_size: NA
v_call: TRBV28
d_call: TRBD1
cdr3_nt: TGTGCCAGCAGTTCGCTAGGGACAGCGTCGGGGGCTTTCTTT
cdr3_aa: CASSSLGTASGAFF

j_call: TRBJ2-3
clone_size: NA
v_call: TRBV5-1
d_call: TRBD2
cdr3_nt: TGCGCCAGCAGCTTGGGCCTAGCGGCGGGGGTAAATACGCAGTATTTT
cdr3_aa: CASSLGLAAGVNTQYF

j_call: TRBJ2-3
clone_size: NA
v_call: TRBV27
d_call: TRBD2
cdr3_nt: TGTGCCAGCAGACCCGGGACTAGCAGCACAGATACGCAGTATTTT
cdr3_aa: CASRPGTSSTDTQYF

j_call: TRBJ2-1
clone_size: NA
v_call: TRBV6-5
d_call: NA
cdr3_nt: TGTGCCAGCAGTTACTTAGCGGACAATGAGCAGTTCTTC
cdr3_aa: CASSYLADNEQFF

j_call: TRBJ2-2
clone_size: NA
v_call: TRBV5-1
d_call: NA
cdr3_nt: TGCGCCAGCAGCTTGGCTCCGGGGTTGAACACCGGGGAGCTGTTTTTT
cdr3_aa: CASSLAPGLNTGELFF

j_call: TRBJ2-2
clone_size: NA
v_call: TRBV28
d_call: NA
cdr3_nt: TGTGCCAGCAGTTTTCCCGGGGAGCTGTTTTTT
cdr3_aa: CASSFPGELFF

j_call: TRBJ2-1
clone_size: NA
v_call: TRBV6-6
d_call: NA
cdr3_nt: TGTGCCAGCAGTGATTGGGGTAGCTCCTACAATGAGCAGTTCTTC
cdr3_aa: CASSDWGSSYNEQFF

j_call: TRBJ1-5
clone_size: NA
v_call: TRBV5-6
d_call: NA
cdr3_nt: TGTGCCAGCAGCTTGGCCGCGGGGTTTGGCAATCAGCCCCAGCATTTT
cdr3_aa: CASSLAAGFGNQPQHF

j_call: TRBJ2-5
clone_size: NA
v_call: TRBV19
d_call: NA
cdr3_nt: TGTGCCAGTAGTACGGGGCAAAGGGAGACCCAGTACTTC
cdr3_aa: CASSTGQRETQYF

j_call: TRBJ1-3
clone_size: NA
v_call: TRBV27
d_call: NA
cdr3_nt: TGTGCCAGCAGTTGGACGTCCGATGGAAACACCATATATTTT
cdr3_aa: CASSWTSDGNTIYF

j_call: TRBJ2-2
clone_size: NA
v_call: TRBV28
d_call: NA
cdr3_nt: TGTGCCAGCGGTAGGGGGGAGCTGTTTTTT
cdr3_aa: CASGRGELFF

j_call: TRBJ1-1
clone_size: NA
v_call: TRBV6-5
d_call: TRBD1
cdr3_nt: TGTGCCAGCAGTTACCAATACAACAGGGGGATTGAAGCTTTCTTT
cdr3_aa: CASSYQYNRGIEAFF

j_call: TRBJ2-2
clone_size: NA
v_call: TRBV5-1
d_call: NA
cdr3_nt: TGCGCCAGCAGCCACGACCTAGCCGGGGAGCTGTTTTTT
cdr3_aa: CASSHDLAGELFF

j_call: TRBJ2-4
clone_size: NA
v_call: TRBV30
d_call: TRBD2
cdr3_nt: TGTGCCTGGAGTGTAGAGGTAGCGGGACCCAAAAACATTCAGTACTTC
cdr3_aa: CAWSVEVAGPKNIQYF

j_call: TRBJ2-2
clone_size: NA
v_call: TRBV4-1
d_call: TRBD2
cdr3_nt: TGCGCCAGCAGCCAAGCTTGGTTAGCGGGAGTCCTGGACACCGGGGAGCTGTTTTTT
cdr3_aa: CASSQAWLAGVLDTGELFF

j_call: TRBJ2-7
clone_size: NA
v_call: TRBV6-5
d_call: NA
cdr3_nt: TGTGCCAGCAGTTACCTCGACGGCTACGAGCAGTACTTC
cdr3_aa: CASSYLDGYEQYF

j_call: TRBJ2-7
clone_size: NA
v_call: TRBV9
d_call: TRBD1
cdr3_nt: TGTGCCAGCAGCGCCCGGACAGGAGGAAGCTCCTACGAGCAGTACTTC
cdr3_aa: CASSARTGGSSYEQYF

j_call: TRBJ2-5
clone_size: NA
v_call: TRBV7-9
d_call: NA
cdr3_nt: TGTGCCAGCAGCCCCGGAGGGCCAGAGACCCAGTACTTC
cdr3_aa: CASSPGGPETQYF

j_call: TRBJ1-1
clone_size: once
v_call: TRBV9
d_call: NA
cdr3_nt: TGTGCCAGCAGCGTAATAGAGCGCACTGAAGCTTTCTTT
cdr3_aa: CASSVIERTEAFF

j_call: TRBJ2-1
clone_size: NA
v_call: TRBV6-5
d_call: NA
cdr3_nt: TGTGCCAGCAGTTCCGGGAGTCTTGGGTCCAATGAGCAGTTCTTC
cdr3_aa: CASSSGSLGSNEQFF

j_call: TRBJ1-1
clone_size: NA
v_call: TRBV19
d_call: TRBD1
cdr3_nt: TGTGCCAGTAGTATGGGGACAGGGTCGACGGCTTTCTTT
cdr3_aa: CASSMGTGSTAFF

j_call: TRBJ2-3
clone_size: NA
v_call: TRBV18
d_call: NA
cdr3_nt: TGTGCCAGCTCATCCACAGATACGCAGTATTTT
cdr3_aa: CASSSTDTQYF

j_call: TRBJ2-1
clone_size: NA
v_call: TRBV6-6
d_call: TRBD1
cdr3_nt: TGTGCCAGCAGTTCGTCGGACAGGGTGGATGAGCAGTTCTTC
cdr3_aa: CASSSSDRVDEQFF

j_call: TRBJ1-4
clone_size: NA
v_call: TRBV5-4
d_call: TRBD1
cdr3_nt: TGTGCCAGCAGCTTCCGATCGGGACAGGGTAATGAAAAACTGTTTTTT
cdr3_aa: CASSFRSGQGNEKLFF

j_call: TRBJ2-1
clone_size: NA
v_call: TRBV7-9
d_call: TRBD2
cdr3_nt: TGTGCCAGCAGCTTCGGCGGGGGAAACAATGAGCAGTTCTTC
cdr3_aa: CASSFGGGNNEQFF

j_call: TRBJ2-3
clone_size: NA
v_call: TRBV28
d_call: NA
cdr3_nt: TGTGCCAGCAGTCTGGGGGTGGTGGTGCAGTATTTT
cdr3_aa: CASSLGVVVQYF

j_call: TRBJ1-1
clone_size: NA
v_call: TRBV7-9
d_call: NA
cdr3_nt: TGTGCCAGCAGCCGAGCCACTCCCCCTTTTGAAGCTTTCTTT
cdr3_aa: CASSRATPPFEAFF

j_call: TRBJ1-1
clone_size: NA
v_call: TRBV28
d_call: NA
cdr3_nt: TGTGCCAGCAGCCTAGGAGATTTGAACACTGAAGCTTTCTTT
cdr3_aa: CASSLGDLNTEAFF

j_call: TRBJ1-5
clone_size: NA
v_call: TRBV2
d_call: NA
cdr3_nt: TGTGCCAGCAGCGGGGACACCCAAGGGCAGCCCCAGCATTTT
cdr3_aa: CASSGDTQGQPQHF

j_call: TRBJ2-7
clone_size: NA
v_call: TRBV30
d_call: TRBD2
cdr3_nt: TGTGCCTGGAAGCCCACTAGCGGGAGTTCCTACGAGCAGTACTTC
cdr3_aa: CAWKPTSGSSYEQYF

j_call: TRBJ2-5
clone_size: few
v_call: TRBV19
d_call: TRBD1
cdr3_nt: TGTGCCAGTAGTCCGGGTGACAGGGGAGGTCAAGAGACCCAGTACTTC
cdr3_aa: CASSPGDRGGQETQYF

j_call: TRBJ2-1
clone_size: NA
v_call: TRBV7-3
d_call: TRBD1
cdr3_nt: TGTGCCAGCAGCTTTGCCGACAGGGGGTCGTACAATGAGCAGTTCTTC
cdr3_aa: CASSFADRGSYNEQFF

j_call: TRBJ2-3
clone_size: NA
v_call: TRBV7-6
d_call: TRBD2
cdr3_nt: TGTGCCAGCAGCCCGGGGGGAGGCGGGAGGTTAGCAGATACGCAGTATTTT
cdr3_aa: CASSPGGGGRLADTQYF

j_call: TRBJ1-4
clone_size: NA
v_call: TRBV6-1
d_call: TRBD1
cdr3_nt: TGTGCCAGCAGTGAGTACTTGGGACAGGGTAATGAAAAACTGTTTTTT
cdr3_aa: CASSEYLGQGNEKLFF

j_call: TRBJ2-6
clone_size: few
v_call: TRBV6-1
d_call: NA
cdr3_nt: TGTGCCAGCAGTGAATATTGGGGGAGTGGGGCCAACGTCCTGACTTTC
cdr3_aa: CASSEYWGSGANVLTF

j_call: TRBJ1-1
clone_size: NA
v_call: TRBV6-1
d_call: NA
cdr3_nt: TGTGCCAGCAGTGAAGCAGGAGAGGACCCTCGGGATGAAGCTTTCTTT
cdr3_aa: CASSEAGEDPRDEAFF

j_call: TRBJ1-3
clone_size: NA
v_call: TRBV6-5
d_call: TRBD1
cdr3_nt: TGTGCCAGCAGTTACAAGACAGGGGGCGGAAACACCATATATTTT
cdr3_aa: CASSYKTGGGNTIYF

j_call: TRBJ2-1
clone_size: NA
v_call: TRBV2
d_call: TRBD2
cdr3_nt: TGTGCCAGCAGTGAATGGCTAGCGGACAATGAGCAGTTCTTC
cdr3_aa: CASSEWLADNEQFF

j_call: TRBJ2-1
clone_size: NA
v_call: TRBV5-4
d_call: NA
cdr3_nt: TGTGCCAGCAGCTTGTCAGGCGGGGATGAGCAGTTCTTC
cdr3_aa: CASSLSGGDEQFF

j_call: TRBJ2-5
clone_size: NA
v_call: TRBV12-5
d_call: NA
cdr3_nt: TGTGCTAGTGGTTTGTCGGGGTACCAAGAGACCCAGTACTTC
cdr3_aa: CASGLSGYQETQYF

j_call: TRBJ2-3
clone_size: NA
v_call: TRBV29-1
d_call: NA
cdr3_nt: TGCAGCGTTGAGAACACAGATACGCAGTATTTT
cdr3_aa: CSVENTDTQYF